The 30 T cell receptor beta chains given below trace back to one sample, sequenced in a study of PD-1 blockade in classical Hodgkin lymphoma. Time point here: cycle 4 day 1 (C4D1), after around six weeks of nivolumab. Every single patient, without exception, relapsed after autologous stem cell transplantation, and brentuximab vedotin exposure varied. Thawed PBMCs underwent magnetic negative selection to yield purified CD4+ T cells. Sequencing was performed with immunoSEQ multiplex PCR; in TCRdb, only in-frame clones are kept and a portion is missing. The sample yields under 20,000 clones, roughly four fifths seen once. The specimen comprised CD4+ T cells from blood, sampled before the fourth cycle of nivolumab. Source of these receptors: a human donor with classical Hodgkin lymphoma.

The rearrangement joins TRBV11-2 to TRBJ2-1; TRBD2 aligns across 10 bases. The CDR3 loop spans 15 amino acids. Germline values: CDR1 SGHAT, CDR2 FQNNGV. The J segment lost 7 bases and the V segment lost 1 base, leaving 4 bases of the junction unmatched. As DNA, the CDR3 is TGTGCCAGCAGCTTAGGGACTAGCGGAGGTAATGAGCAGTTCTTC. It codes for CASSLGTSGGNEQFF. The complete variable domain, with remaining parts taken from reference TRBV11-2 and TRBJ2-1, reads EAGVAQSPRYKIIEKRQSVAFWCNPISGHATLYWYQQILGQGPKLLIQFQNNGVVDDSQLPKDRFSAERLKGVDSTLKIQPAKLEDSAVYLCASSLGTSGGNEQFFGPGTRLTVL.

The CDR3 protein is CASSRASGQSPNQPQHF. The DNA of the CDR3 is TGTGCCAGCAGTCGCGCCTCGGGACAAAGCCCAAATCAGCCCCAGCATTTT. This rearrangement joins TRBV27 to TRBJ1-5; TRBD1 might be the D (6 bases). This CDR3 spans 17 amino acids. The V and J ends lost 5 bases and 4 bases respectively, with 21 bases between them. Germline loops: CDR1 MNHEY, CDR2 SMNVEV (reference sequence).

The V gene is TRBV5-1, the J gene TRBJ2-7; 7 bases are a match to TRBD2. This CDR3 comprises 15 residues. J gave up 3 bases and V 0 bases, and 6 bases lay outside the gene matches. Germline loops: CDR1 SGHRS, CDR2 YFSETQ. The CDR3 loop reads CASSLAPSGIYEQYF. The CDR3 DNA reads as TGCGCCAGCAGCTTGGCCCCTAGCGGCATCTACGAGCAGTACTTC.

The gene calls are TRBV30 and TRBJ1-2; D is ambiguous. Germline-derived CDR1 and CDR2 are GTSNPN and SVGIG (reference sequence). CDR3 size: 12 residues. With 0 bases removed from V and 7 bases from J, the gap between germline ends came to 9 bases. CDR3 in DNA: TGTGCCTGGAGTGTGGAAAAGGCTGGCTACACCTTC. This sequence encodes CAWSVEKAGYTF.

This chain connects TRBV7-9 to TRBJ1-3, with 7 bases aligning to TRBD1. CDR3 length: 15 residues. Germline V gene data show CDR1 as SEHNR and CDR2 as FQNEAQ (reference sequence). The J segment lost 1 base and the V segment lost 6 bases, leaving 6 bases of the junction unmatched. The chain's CDR3 is CASSMGQQSGNTIYF. CDR3 in DNA: TGTGCCAGCAGTATGGGACAGCAATCTGGAAACACCATATATTTT.

This chain connects TRBV9 to TRBJ2-2, with no clear D. CDR3 length: 14 residues. The V end lost 2 bases, the J end lost 7 bases, and 12 bases lay between the germline ends. CDR1 is SGDLS, CDR2 YYNGEE, per germline. This chain's CDR3 is CASSVISGVGELFF. For the CDR3, the DNA is TGTGCCAGCAGCGTTATCTCGGGCGTCGGGGAGCTGTTTTTT.

V is TRBV12-5 and J is TRBJ2-3; no firm D call. Germline V gene lookup returns CDR1 LGHNT and CDR2 FRNRAP. Between the trimmed V and J ends, which lost 3 bases and 1 base, there was a span of 8 bases. The CDR3 length is 14 residues. The CDR3 region is CASGFQLRTDTQYF. As DNA, the CDR3 is TGTGCTAGTGGTTTCCAACTACGCACAGATACGCAGTATTTT. Drawing the rest from reference TRBV12-5 and TRBJ2-3, the complete variable domain is DARVTQTPRHKVTEMGQEVTMRCQPILGHNTVFWYRQTMMQGLELLAYFRNRAPLDDSGMPKDRFSAEMPDATLATLKIQPSEPRDSAVYFCASGFQLRTDTQYFGPGTRLTVL.

V gene TRBV5-1 combines with J gene TRBJ2-7; D is unresolved. Germline CDR1 reads SGHRS; CDR2 reads YFSETQ. Trimming pared 0 bases from V and 0 bases from J, leaving 13 bases between. This CDR3 comprises 16 residues. CDR3 amino acids: CASSLGGGQPSYEQYF. The CDR3 bases are TGCGCCAGCAGCTTGGGAGGTGGGCAGCCCTCCTACGAGCAGTACTTC.

The chain is built from TRBV10-3 and TRBJ2-5, with 9 bases aligning to TRBD2. The CDR3 sequence is 15 residues long. The V segment lost 2 bases and the J segment 5 bases; nucleotides outside the gene matches: 6. Germline CDR1 reads ENHRY; CDR2 reads SYGVKD. The CDR3 is CAISEQAGGGETQYF. CDR3 DNA: TGTGCCATCAGTGAGCAAGCGGGAGGCGGGGAGACCCAGTACTTC.

V usage is TRBV2 and J usage is TRBJ2-3; 7 bases agree with TRBD2. From germline, CDR1 is SNHLY and CDR2 FYNNEI. There are 13 residues in the CDR3. V shed 4 bases and J 9 bases; nucleotides not matched to a gene: 7. The CDR3: CASSVLSGYTQYF. DNA of the CDR3: TGTGCCAGCAGTGTTCTTAGCGGGTACACGCAGTATTTT.

The rearrangement uses TRBV7-9 and TRBJ2-4; weak D call: TRBD1 (5 bases). Germline assignment: CDR1 SEHNR and CDR2 FQNEAQ (reference sequence). Trimming took 4 bases from V and 8 from J, leaving 18 bases between them. The length of the CDR3 is 15 residues. The CDR3 here is CASSSNQGSRDIQYF. CDR3 DNA: TGTGCCAGCAGCTCGAATCAGGGAAGCAGGGACATTCAGTACTTC. The full variable domain, rest sourced from reference TRBV7-9 and TRBJ2-4, is DTGVSQNPRHKITKRGQNVTFRCDPISEHNRLYWYRQTLGQGPEFLTYFQNEAQLEKSRLLSDRFSAERPKGSFSTLEIQRTEQGDSAMYLCASSSNQGSRDIQYFGAGTRLSVL.

This sequence joins TRBV9 and TRBJ2-7; D might be TRBD1 (6 bases). CDR3 length: 14 amino acids. Germline V gives CDR1 SGDLS, CDR2 YYNGEE. V lost 0 bases and J lost 7, with 14 bases in between. CDR3 sequence: CASSVVPGVGEQYF. In nucleotides, the CDR3 is TGTGCCAGCAGCGTAGTACCAGGGGTTGGAGAGCAGTACTTC.

This chain links TRBV19 with TRBJ1-4; the D is unclear. Per the germline V gene, CDR1 is LNHDA and CDR2 is SQIVND (reference sequence). V was cut by 7 bases and J by 8 bases, with 8 bases left in between. The CDR3 has 11 residues. The CDR3 sequence is CASTSGEKLFF. For the CDR3, the DNA is TGTGCCAGTACGAGCGGGGAAAAACTGTTTTTT.

This chain uses TRBV19 with TRBJ1-6, with TRBD1 matching over 9 bases. This CDR3 spans 15 amino acids. V gave up 7 bases and J gave up 3 bases; unmatched junction bases: 4. The germline V gene has CDR1 LNHDA and CDR2 SQIVND (reference sequence). Written as DNA, the CDR3 is TGTGCCAGTACCGCGGACAGGGGCTATAATTCACCCCTCCACTTT. This translates into CASTADRGYNSPLHF.

The chain recombines TRBV5-8 with TRBJ2-7; D uncertain. CDR1 is SGHTS, CDR2 YDEGEE, per germline. The CDR3 is 12 amino acids. Trimming cost V 1 base and J 6 bases, with 8 bases left between them. This CDR3 reads CASSLSDTEQYV. In nucleotides, the CDR3 is TGTGCCAGCAGCTTGTCCGACACCGAGCAGTACGTC.

The rearrangement links TRBV7-9 to TRBJ1-1; 8 nucleotides agree with TRBD1. J gave up 2 bases and V 3 bases, and 2 bases lay outside the gene matches. Germline assignment: CDR1 SEHNR and CDR2 FQNEAQ (reference sequence). The CDR3 length is 14 residues. CDR3 sequence: CASSLAGGNTEAFF. The CDR3 nucleotides are TGTGCCAGCAGCTTGGCAGGGGGCAACACTGAAGCTTTCTTT.

This clone was seen more than once but under ten times. The rearrangement joins TRBV2 to TRBJ2-2; D not certain. The CDR3 contains 11 residues. Between the trimmed V and J ends, which lost 7 bases and 1 base, there was a span of 1 base. Per the germline V gene, CDR1 is SNHLY and CDR2 is FYNNEI. The CDR3 here is CASKNTGELFF. Here the CDR3 DNA reads TGTGCCAGCAAGAACACCGGGGAGCTGTTTTTT.

CDR3 amino acids: CASRLVREGYGYTF. As DNA, the CDR3 is TGTGCCAGCAGGTTGGTGAGGGAGGGCTATGGCTACACCTTC. The chain links TRBV2 to TRBJ1-2; D uncertain. The CDR3 contains 14 residues. Germline CDR1 is SNHLY and CDR2 is FYNNEI. V gave up 6 bases and J gave up 4 bases, with 15 bases separating them.

J is TRBJ1-2 and V is TRBV5-1, with TRBD1 matching over 7 bases. The CDR3 extends over 17 amino acids. In germline, CDR1 is SGHRS, CDR2 YFSETQ. V lost 6 bases and J lost 7; bases outside the gene matches: 21. The DNA of the CDR3 is TGCGCCAGCAACCCGGGGGGGGGACAGAGCCCGACCTTTGGCTACACCTTC. Protein: CASNPGGGQSPTFGYTF.

J is TRBJ2-1 and V is TRBV10-3, with a weak D call TRBD2 (6 bases). Trimming removed 7 bases from V and 8 bases from J, with 18 bases in between. CDR3 size: 14 residues. From germline, CDR1 is ENHRY and CDR2 SYGVKD. In nucleotides, the CDR3 is TGTGCCATCATGGCTCGGGAGTCGGACTATGAGCAGTTCTTC. Amino acid sequence: CAIMARESDYEQFF.

In this sample, this clone turned up a few times. The chain carries TRBV6-5 and TRBJ1-2; D remains ambiguous. Germline V gene data show CDR1 as MNHEY and CDR2 as SVGAGI. Trimming cost V 7 bases and J 5 bases, with 8 bases left between them. This CDR3 is built from 11 residues. The CDR3 loop reads CASNGRYGYTF. In DNA form, the CDR3 reads TGTGCCAGCAACGGACGGTATGGCTACACCTTC.

V usage is TRBV19 and J usage is TRBJ1-1, with 7 bases aligning to TRBD1. The V and J ends lost 9 bases and 2 bases, in that order; junction bases with no gene match: 6. Germline V gene sequence: CDR1 LNHDA, CDR2 SQIVND (reference sequence). The CDR3 extends over 13 amino acids. The CDR3 DNA sequence: TGTGCCAGCGTTGGGACAGCCAACACTGAAGCTTTCTTT. Its protein is CASVGTANTEAFF.

This chain uses TRBV6-4 with TRBJ2-3; D is possibly TRBD1 or TRBD2 (5 bases each). In germline, CDR1 is MRHNA, CDR2 SNTAGT. Trimming shortened V by 10 bases and J by 0 bases, and 14 bases separated the two germline ends. This CDR3 has 14 residues. CDR3 sequence reads: CATRDRASTDTQYF. In DNA form, the CDR3 reads TGTGCCACTCGGGACCGCGCTAGCACAGATACGCAGTATTTT.

The chain carries TRBV9 and TRBJ2-7; D is perhaps TRBD1 (6 bases). The CDR3 covers 17 residues. Germline V CDR1 and CDR2: SGDLS, YYNGEE. V was trimmed by 8 bases and J by 2 bases, leaving 26 bases between them. In DNA, the CDR3 is TGTGCCAGAAGACCCCCCGGGACAAGATACTTAACCTACGAGCAGTACTTC. Encoded protein: CARRPPGTRYLTYEQYF.

With regard to this clone: A read error is the likely source, as a far larger clone sits one nucleotide away. This chain uses TRBV4-3 with TRBJ2-7; TRBD2 might be the D (6 bases). The CDR3 length is 13 residues. Germline CDR1 reads LGHNA; CDR2 reads YSLEER. Trimming stripped 5 bases from V and 1 base from J, with 9 bases between. CDR3 amino acids: CASSVTSSYEQYF. The CDR3 coding sequence is TGCGCCAGCAGCGTGACTAGTTCCTACGAGCAGTACTTC.

The table lists this clone with a count of one. The chain is built from TRBV11-3 and TRBJ2-1; D may be TRBD1 (6 bases). CDR1 is SGHNT, CDR2 YENEEA, per germline. V shed 5 bases and J shed 10 bases, with 15 bases lying between them. The CDR3 is 13 amino acids. Here the CDR3 DNA reads TGTGCCAGCAGCGCCTCCGTAACAGGGGAGCAGTTCTTC. Protein product: CASSASVTGEQFF. Full variable domain (remainder filled in from reference TRBV11-3 and TRBJ2-1): EAGVVQSPRYKIIEKKQPVAFWCNPISGHNTLYWYLQNLGQGPELLIRYENEEAVDDSQLPKDRFSAERLKGVDSTLKIQPAELGDSAVYLCASSASVTGEQFFGPGTRLTVL.

The chain couples TRBV6-1 to TRBJ2-5; 9 bases align to TRBD1. The V and J ends lost 9 bases and 3 bases, in that order; junction bases with no gene match: 2. CDR3 size: 12 residues. Germline CDR1 MNHNS, CDR2 SASEGT. CDR3 protein: CASRDREETQYF. The CDR3 DNA follows: TGTGCCAGTCGGGACAGGGAAGAGACCCAGTACTTC.

V usage is TRBV19 and J usage is TRBJ1-2; TRBD1 aligns across 7 bases. This CDR3 has 13 amino acids. V shed 11 bases, J shed 0 bases, and the junction held 6 bases outside the gene matches. From germline, CDR1 is LNHDA and CDR2 SQIVND (reference sequence). The CDR3 loop reads CAVRDSPNYGYTF. Here the CDR3 DNA reads TGTGCCGTACGGGACAGCCCTAACTATGGCTACACCTTC.

V is TRBV11-3 and J is TRBJ2-2; 10 bases match TRBD2. CDR3 length equals 15 residues. Looked up from germline, CDR1 is SGHNT and CDR2 is YENEEA. V lost 1 base to trimming and J lost 4 bases; unmatched junction nucleotides: 0. CDR3 in DNA: TGTGCCAGCAGCTTAGGGACTAGCGGCACCGGGGAGCTGTTTTTT. This translates into CASSLGTSGTGELFF.

J is TRBJ2-5 and V is TRBV2; 7 bases map to TRBD1. Germline V gene lookup returns CDR1 SNHLY and CDR2 FYNNEI. The CDR3 consists of 13 residues. Losses at the gene ends were 6 bases for V and 2 bases for J; bases not matched to a gene: 3. The DNA for the CDR3 is TGTGCCAGCAGAGGGACAGAGCAAGAGACCCAGTACTTC. This gives the protein CASRGTEQETQYF.